Following are 4 T cell receptor beta chains from one sample sequenced in a study of blood T cell repertoires in COVID-19. Libraries were prepared by immunoSEQ multiplex PCR; TCRdb keeps only in-frame clonotypes and omits some of them. Seen here are some 130,000 clones, 85% to 90% observed once, and the top ten hold approximately 4.3%. Sequenced material: peripheral blood. The receptors here all came from a man aged 60-69 years with COVID-19, enrolled during active disease.

CDR3 bases: TGTGCCAGCAGCCGCGGGGGCTCCTATGGCTACACCTTC. Its translation is CASSRGGSYGYTF. The chain is built from TRBV14 and TRBJ1-2, with a possible D match to TRBD1 (6 bases). Germline V gene lookup returns CDR1 SGHDN and CDR2 FVKESK. V dropped 4 bases and J dropped 4 bases, with 10 bases sitting between them. This CDR3 comprises 13 residues.

The chain links TRBV9 to TRBJ2-6, with 10 nucleotides matching TRBD1. V lost 5 bases and J lost 4; bases outside the gene matches: 21. CDR1 is SGDLS and CDR2 is YYNGEE in the germline V gene. This CDR3 has 21 amino acids. CDR3 sequence: CASRDTMTGGQGGEGANVLTF. CDR3 nucleotides: TGTGCCAGCAGGGACACAATGACAGGGGGCCAAGGTGGGGAAGGGGCCAACGTCCTGACTTTC.

This chain uses TRBV5-1 with TRBJ2-6, with TRBD2 matching over 7 bases. CDR3 size: 14 residues. The V gene's germline CDR1 is SGHRS and CDR2 YFSETQ. V lost 7 bases to trimming and J lost 4 bases; unmatched junction nucleotides: 5. CDR3 DNA sequence: TGCGCCAGCGCGAGCGGGGCCGGGGCCAACGTCCTGACTTTC. Residues: CASASGAGANVLTF.

The chain carries TRBV5-5 and TRBJ1-4, with D perhaps TRBD1 (5 bases). The V gene lost 6 bases and the J gene lost 0 bases, with 9 bases spanning the gap. This CDR3 spans 14 amino acids. From germline, CDR1 is SGHKS and CDR2 YYEKEE (reference sequence). The CDR3 sequence: CASTLQATNEKLFF. CDR3 nucleotides: TGTGCCAGCACCTTACAGGCAACTAATGAAAAACTGTTTTTT.